These 26 T cell receptor beta chains came from one sample sequenced in a study of OX40 agonist ivuxolimab in advanced cancers. The method was immunoSEQ multiplex PCR; TCRdb's version includes in-frame clones alone and lacks a portion of them. The table includes around 100,000 clones, approximately 90% detected once. The sample was CD4+ or CD8+ T cells sorted from blood, taken in a trial of the OX40 agonist ivuxolimab. The origin of the receptors is an adult with an advanced solid tumor such as melanoma, head and neck, liver or kidney cancer.

The V gene is TRBV30, the J gene TRBJ2-7, with D tentatively TRBD1 (5 bases). V lost 4 bases to trimming and J lost 4 bases, with 14 bases between them. Germline V CDR1 and CDR2: GTSNPN, SVGIG (reference sequence). The CDR3 is 13 residues long. The CDR3 DNA follows: TGTGCCTGGACTCTAGGTTGGACATACGAGCAGTACTTC. As protein: CAWTLGWTYEQYF.

CDR3 in DNA: TGCAGCGTTGAAGATCGACTAGCGGGAGGTGGAACAGATACGCAGTATTTT. Protein product: CSVEDRLAGGGTDTQYF. The V and J genes are TRBV29-1 and TRBJ2-3; 13 nucleotides agree with TRBD2. Germline V gives CDR1 SQVTM, CDR2 ANQGSEA. V shed 0 bases and J 3 bases; nucleotides not matched to a gene: 6. CDR3 length: 17 residues.

CDR3 coding DNA: TGTGCCATCAGTGGACTAAACGAGCAGTACTTC. Amino acid sequence: CAISGLNEQYF. V usage is TRBV10-3 and J usage is TRBJ2-7; tentatively, D is TRBD2 (5 bases). This CDR3 is built from 11 residues. Trimming cost V 4 bases and J 5 bases, with 6 bases left between them. Germline CDR1 is ENHRY and CDR2 is SYGVKD.

The chain has TRBV5-1 and TRBJ1-5, with 8 positions matching TRBD1. The trim removed 4 bases at V and 2 bases at J, leaving 5 bases unmatched. The CDR3 length is 15 residues. In germline, CDR1 is SGHRS, CDR2 YFSETQ. For the CDR3, the DNA is TGCGCCAGCAGCGTGACAGGGGCCCGCAATCAGCCCCAGCATTTT. Translation gives CASSVTGARNQPQHF. Looking up the rest from reference TRBV5-1 and TRBJ1-5 gives the full variable domain: KAGVTQTPRYLIKTRGQQVTLSCSPISGHRSVSWYQQTPGQGLQFLFEYFSETQRNKGNFPGRFSGRQFSNSRSEMNVSTLELGDSALYLCASSVTGARNQPQHFGDGTRLSIL.

The J gene is TRBJ1-2, the V gene TRBV5-1, with a tentative D call TRBD1 (6 bases). The germline gives CDR1 SGHRS, CDR2 YFSETQ. The CDR3 is 15 amino acids. V was clipped by 2 bases and J by 4 bases, with 15 bases between them. CDR3 sequence: CASSFGTPSGYGYTF. In DNA form, the CDR3 reads TGCGCCAGCAGCTTTGGGACACCTTCAGGCTATGGCTACACCTTC. The whole variable domain, filled in from reference TRBV5-1 and TRBJ1-2, reads KAGVTQTPRYLIKTRGQQVTLSCSPISGHRSVSWYQQTPGQGLQFLFEYFSETQRNKGNFPGRFSGRQFSNSRSEMNVSTLELGDSALYLCASSFGTPSGYGYTFGSGTRLTVV.

The chain combines TRBV7-2 with TRBJ1-1, with a weak D call TRBD1 (6 bases). This CDR3 is built from 13 residues. V was trimmed by 4 bases and J by 4 bases, leaving 10 bases between them. Germline CDR1 SGHTA, CDR2 FQGNSA. The CDR3 sequence is CASSSDSVTEAFF. The CDR3 nucleotides read TGTGCCAGCAGCTCGGACAGCGTCACTGAAGCTTTCTTT.

The V call is TRBV6-5, the J call TRBJ2-5; D unclear. The CDR3 spans 13 residues. Trimming cost V 1 base and J 2 bases, with 5 bases left between them. Germline V lookup: CDR1 MNHEY, CDR2 SVGAGI. As DNA, the CDR3 is TGTGCCAGCAGTTACTTGGGGCAAGAGACCCAGTACTTC. Its protein is CASSYLGQETQYF.

The chain has TRBV18 and TRBJ1-3, with a tentative D call TRBD1 (5 bases). The CDR3 sequence is 17 residues long. The germline CDR1 and CDR2 sequences are KGHSH and LQKENI. V was pared by 1 base and J by 0 bases, with 13 bases between. The CDR3 here is CASSPLPGLVSGNTIYF. The CDR3, as DNA: TGTGCCAGCTCACCACTCCCAGGGCTTGTCTCTGGAAACACCATATATTTT.

This chain uses TRBV11-1 with TRBJ2-3, with 11 positions matching TRBD2. This CDR3 is built from 15 residues. Germline CDR1 is SGHAT and CDR2 is FQDESV (reference sequence). Trimming removed 0 bases from V and 5 bases from J; junction bases left unmatched: 1. CDR3 bases: TGTGCCAGCAGCTTAGCGACTAGCGGGATAGATACGCAGTATTTT. Protein sequence: CASSLATSGIDTQYF.

The chain has TRBV10-2 and TRBJ2-3, with D perhaps TRBD2 (6 bases). Germline CDR1 is WSHSY and CDR2 is SAAADI. The CDR3 length is 17 residues. Trimming left V 2 bases short and J 0 bases short, with 15 bases between. The CDR3 region is CASSEISGRHSTDTQYF. CDR3 DNA: TGCGCCAGCAGTGAGATTAGTGGGAGGCACAGCACAGATACGCAGTATTTT.

The V gene is TRBV6-1, the J gene TRBJ2-7; tentatively, D is TRBD2 (5 bases). Trimming pared 2 bases from V and 6 bases from J, leaving 11 bases between. Per germline, CDR1 MNHNS and CDR2 SASEGT. The CDR3 length is 13 residues. Here the CDR3 reads CASSETYGIEQYF. The CDR3 DNA follows: TGTGCCAGCAGTGAAACCTACGGGATCGAGCAGTACTTC.

The V gene is TRBV4-1, the J gene TRBJ1-3; perhaps TRBD1 as D (6 bases). Germline V gene sequence: CDR1 MGHRA, CDR2 YSYEKL. Trimming removed 3 bases from V and 0 bases from J, with 12 bases in between. This CDR3 has 16 residues. The CDR3 loop reads CASSQNRASSGNTIYF. The CDR3 DNA reads as TGCGCCAGCAGCCAGAACAGGGCGAGCTCTGGAAACACCATATATTTT.

CDR3 in amino acids: CASSQAGGWTDTQYF. Here the CDR3 DNA reads TGCGCCAGCAGCCAAGCGGGGGGGTGGACAGATACGCAGTATTTT. V gene TRBV4-3 combines with J gene TRBJ2-3, with TRBD2 matching over 8 bases. The CDR3 runs to 15 residues. CDR1 is LGHNA and CDR2 is YSLEER in the germline V gene. J gave up 3 bases and V 1 base, and 3 bases lay outside the gene matches.

The chain combines TRBV28 with TRBJ2-5; 7 bases line up with TRBD1. The V gene's germline CDR1 is MDHEN and CDR2 SYDVKM. V trimming: 3 bases; J trimming: 2 bases; junction bases outside the gene matches: 6. CDR3 length equals 15 residues. CDR3 protein: CASSLPGTAQETQYF. In nucleotides, the CDR3 is TGTGCCAGCAGTTTGCCCGGGACAGCACAAGAGACCCAGTACTTC.

The sample holds a few counts of this clone. Distinct nucleotide sequences in the sample also encode this CDR3. The rearrangement joins TRBV18 to TRBJ1-1; no firm D call. The V gene's germline CDR1 is KGHSH and CDR2 LQKENI. Trimming shortened V by 1 base and J by 1 base, and 4 bases separated the two germline ends. This CDR3 is 13 amino acids long. CDR3 loop: CASSPRQNTEAFF. The DNA of the CDR3 is TGTGCCAGCTCACCACGGCAGAACACTGAAGCTTTCTTT.

The sample holds a few counts of this clone. The chain carries TRBV2 and TRBJ1-5; tentative D call: TRBD1 (5 bases). The CDR3 is 13 amino acids. CDR1 is SNHLY and CDR2 is FYNNEI in the germline V gene. The V end lost 8 bases, the J end lost 3 bases, and 11 bases lay between the germline ends. The CDR3 region is CASGTRDNQPQHF. CDR3 DNA sequence: TGTGCCAGCGGGACGCGGGACAATCAGCCCCAGCATTTT.

The rearrangement links TRBV2 to TRBJ2-3; TRBD2 is a possible D gene (5 bases). V gave up 10 bases and J gave up 2 bases, with 13 bases separating them. CDR1 and CDR2 from the germline V gene are SNHLY and FYNNEI. The CDR3 runs 13 residues. The CDR3 reads CATGKELTDTQYF. In DNA form, the CDR3 reads TGTGCCACGGGGAAGGAACTCACAGATACGCAGTATTTT.

The DNA for the CDR3 is TGTGCCAGCAGTTCCCCACACGAAACGGCTACGCAGTATTTT. This codes for CASSSPHETATQYF. This chain joins TRBV27 and TRBJ2-3; no clear D. Germline V gene lookup returns CDR1 MNHEY and CDR2 SMNVEV (reference sequence). The V end lost 4 bases, the J end lost 8 bases, and 16 bases lay between the germline ends. The CDR3 length is 14 residues.

The V call is TRBV4-1, the J call TRBJ1-4, with D maybe TRBD1 (6 bases). This CDR3 spans 15 amino acids. CDR1 MGHRA and CDR2 YSYEKL come from the germline V gene. The ends were cut back, 0 bases at V and 5 bases at J, with 10 bases in the middle. The CDR3 DNA sequence: TGCGCCAGCAGCCAAGACGACAGGTTCAATGAAAAACTGTTTTTT. It specifies CASSQDDRFNEKLFF.

The J gene is TRBJ2-7, the V gene TRBV4-2; no clear D. CDR1 and CDR2 (germline): LGHNA, YNFKEQ. This CDR3 has 15 residues. V dropped 8 bases and J dropped 2 bases, with 19 bases sitting between them. The CDR3 reads CASAQTLKDPYEQYF. The DNA of the CDR3 is TGTGCCAGCGCACAAACTTTGAAGGACCCCTACGAGCAGTACTTC.

V gene TRBV20-1 combines with J gene TRBJ2-7; 7 nucleotides align to TRBD2. The CDR3 is made up of 11 amino acids. V shed 3 bases and J 7 bases; nucleotides not matched to a gene: 3. Germline V gene lookup returns CDR1 DFQATT and CDR2 SNEGSKA (reference sequence). CDR3 bases: TGCAGTGCTAGCCGGGGGGAAGAGCAGTACTTC. It encodes CSASRGEEQYF.

The chain uses TRBV6-6 and TRBJ2-2; a possible D gene is TRBD1 (6 bases). Germline V gene sequence: CDR1 MNHNY, CDR2 SVGAGI (reference sequence). V lost 10 bases, J lost 1 base, and 13 bases lay in between. The CDR3 length is 14 residues. The CDR3 DNA reads TGTGCCACCAGGACAGAGTTGAACACCGGGGAGCTGTTTTTT. This sequence encodes CATRTELNTGELFF.

The V call is TRBV7-2, the J call TRBJ2-5; tentatively, D is TRBD2 (6 bases). This CDR3 is built from 13 residues. Germline V CDR1 and CDR2: SGHTA, FQGNSA. Trimming stripped 3 bases from V and 3 bases from J, with 8 bases between. CDR3 in amino acids: CASSFASEETQYF. The CDR3 DNA follows: TGTGCCAGCAGCTTCGCTAGCGAAGAGACCCAGTACTTC.

The chain has TRBV6-1 and TRBJ2-3; weak D call: TRBD1 (6 bases). Trimming stripped 4 bases from V and 0 bases from J, with 11 bases between. The CDR3 is made up of 15 amino acids. The germline V gene encodes CDR1 MNHNS and CDR2 SASEGT. The CDR3 loop reads CASSVVGASTDTQYF. In nucleotides, the CDR3 is TGTGCCAGCAGTGTCGTGGGGGCGAGCACAGATACGCAGTATTTT.

The genes are TRBV7-3 and TRBJ2-1; 7 nucleotides align to TRBD2. CDR3 length: 15 amino acids. Germline values: CDR1 SGHTA, CDR2 FQGTGA. V was clipped by 4 bases and J by 2 bases; unmatched bases: 5. The CDR3 nucleotides are TGTGCCAGCAGCTCTAGCGGAAGGACCTACAATGAGCAGTTCTTC. Its protein is CASSSSGRTYNEQFF. The full variable domain, with the rest looked up from reference TRBV7-3 and TRBJ2-1, is GAGVSQTPSNKVTEKGKYVELRCDPISGHTALYWYRQSLGQGPEFLIYFQGTGAADDSGLPNDRFFAVRPEGSVSTLKIQRTERGDSAVYLCASSSSGRTYNEQFFGPGTRLTVL.

The CDR3 region has the DNA TGTGCCACCAGCAGAGGGTCGCAGGGCGCAGATACGCAGTATTTT. It specifies CATSRGSQGADTQYF. The genes are TRBV15 and TRBJ2-3; D perhaps matches TRBD1 (5 bases). This CDR3 is built from 15 residues. CDR1 LNHNV and CDR2 YYDKDF come from the germline V gene (reference sequence). V lost 1 base and J lost 4, with 12 bases in between.